A single sample is the source of the 27 T cell receptor beta chains below, sequenced in a study of T cells after yellow fever vaccination. From the 5' RACE reads, TCRdb called clonotypes with MiXCR, one entry per CDR3 protein. This table has 250,000 to 400,000 distinct CDR3 sequences, 4.1% appearing once. This specimen was PBMCs, taken 5 days after the yellow fever booster vaccination. These TCRs come from a man between 18 and 35 years old who received the YFV17D yellow fever vaccine.

In its sample, this clonotype was seen many times. The genes are TRBV6-2 or TRBV6-3 and TRBJ2-3; D call uncertain. CDR1 and CDR2 (germline): MNHEY, SVGEGT. Deletions cut 8 bases from V and 6 bases from J, with 12 bases between. The CDR3 is 12 amino acids. The CDR3 sequence: CASGLPWDTQYF. Written as DNA, the CDR3 is TGTGCCAGCGGTCTACCCTGGGATACGCAGTATTTT.

The rearrangement uses TRBV5-1 and TRBJ2-7; perhaps TRBD2 as D (6 bases). Germline loops: CDR1 SGHRS, CDR2 YFSETQ. Trimming shortened V by 0 bases and J by 3 bases, and 10 bases separated the two germline ends. CDR3 size: 14 residues. DNA for the CDR3: TGCGCCAGCAGCTTGGGGGACTCCCTCTACGAGCAGTACTTC. Protein sequence: CASSLGDSLYEQYF.

The gene calls are TRBV6-1 and TRBJ1-2, with 11 bases matching TRBD1. Per the germline V gene, CDR1 is MNHNS and CDR2 is SASEGT. V was clipped by 6 bases and J by 8 bases; unmatched bases: 8. CDR3 size: 14 residues. The CDR3 DNA reads TGTGCCAGCAGCCTGGACAGGGGGCTAGGAGGCTACACCTTC. Translation: CASSLDRGLGGYTF.

This clonotype showed up many times. V and J are TRBV5-1 and TRBJ2-2; perhaps TRBD1 as D (5 bases). The germline CDR1 and CDR2 sequences are SGHRS and YFSETQ. V lost 7 bases and J 3 bases, leaving 13 bases between the germline ends. This CDR3 has 14 residues. In DNA form, the CDR3 reads TGCGCCAGCGACCTAGACAGTGACACCGGGGAGCTGTTTTTT. Translating it yields CASDLDSDTGELFF.

The sample holds a few counts of this clonotype. The CDR3 protein is CASSHPGGQGARTDTQYF. CDR3 sequence (DNA): TGTGCCAGCAGCCACCCCGGCGGGCAGGGGGCCCGCACAGATACGCAGTATTTT. This chain connects TRBV4-2 to TRBJ2-3; 8 positions agree with TRBD1. The V segment lost 3 bases and the J segment 1 base; nucleotides outside the gene matches: 12. Germline CDR1 LGHNA, CDR2 YNFKEQ. There are 18 residues in the CDR3.

This clonotype was counted a few times. The rearrangement joins TRBV6-2 or TRBV6-3 to TRBJ2-2; D not certain. The CDR3 extends over 13 amino acids. The germline gives CDR1 MNHEY, CDR2 SVGEGT. Trimming shortened V by 7 bases and J by 3 bases, and 9 bases separated the two germline ends. DNA of the CDR3: TGTGCCAGCAAGCTCGGGTACACCGGGGAGCTGTTTTTT. Protein sequence: CASKLGYTGELFF.

This clonotype has a handful of counts. The chain links TRBV6-2 or TRBV6-3 to TRBJ2-5, with D unresolved. Trimming took off 2 bases at V and 4 bases at J, with 11 bases between the two ends. This CDR3 region has 14 residues. CDR1 is MNHEY, CDR2 SVGEGT, per germline. The CDR3 DNA sequence: TGTGCCAGCAGTTACGGGTTTGGGTCAGAGACCCAGTACTTC. It specifies CASSYGFGSETQYF.

The gene calls are TRBV7-2 and TRBJ2-1; D not resolved. V was trimmed by 1 base and J by 0 bases, leaving 7 bases between them. Per germline, CDR1 SGHTA and CDR2 FQGNSA. The CDR3 loop spans 15 amino acids. The DNA of the CDR3 is TGTGCCAGCAGCTTAGACCAGAGCTCCTACAATGAGCAGTTCTTC. It specifies CASSLDQSSYNEQFF.

A few counts support this clonotype. The J gene is TRBJ2-2, the V gene TRBV6-2 or TRBV6-3, with a tentative D call TRBD1 (5 bases). The ends were cut back, 5 bases at V and 0 bases at J, with 13 bases in the middle. The CDR3 runs 16 residues. The germline CDR1 and CDR2 sequences are MNHEY and SVGEGT. The CDR3, as DNA: TGTGCCAGCAGTCCCAAGGTGGGGCCGAACACCGGGGAGCTGTTTTTT. Amino acids: CASSPKVGPNTGELFF.

This clonotype was counted a few times. This chain connects TRBV5-1 to TRBJ2-3, with 9 positions matching TRBD2. Germline loops: CDR1 SGHRS, CDR2 YFSETQ. CDR3 length: 14 amino acids. Trimming took 2 bases from V and 3 from J; bases not matched to a gene: 1. CDR3 sequence (DNA): TGCGCCAGCAGCTTTGCGGGGGGGACAGATACGCAGTATTTT. This codes for CASSFAGGTDTQYF.

V gene TRBV7-2 combines with J gene TRBJ1-6; 10 nucleotides line up with TRBD1. The CDR3 covers 14 residues. Germline V gene sequence: CDR1 SGHTA, CDR2 FQGNSA. The V gene end was trimmed by 5 bases and the J gene end by 13 bases; junction bases not matched to a gene: 8. The CDR3 loop reads CASSKGQGGSPLHF. CDR3 coding DNA: TGTGCCAGCAGCAAAGGACAGGGGGGATCGCCCCTCCACTTT.

The V call is TRBV6-2 or TRBV6-3, the J call TRBJ2-7; no clear D gene. The V gene lost 5 bases and the J gene lost 0 bases, with 8 bases spanning the gap. Germline assignment: CDR1 MNHEY and CDR2 SVGEGT. This CDR3 spans 13 amino acids. The CDR3 here is CASSTTSSYEQYV. The CDR3 DNA reads as TGTGCCAGCAGTACAACCAGCTCCTACGAGCAGTACGTC.

The chain links TRBV3-1 to TRBJ2-1, with 7 bases lining up with TRBD1. V shed 2 bases, J shed 8 bases, and the junction held 9 bases outside the gene matches. Germline CDR1 reads LGHDT; CDR2 reads YNNKEL (reference sequence). The CDR3 covers 15 residues. In DNA form, the CDR3 reads TGTGCCAGCAGCCAACCCTCGGCAGGGGGTTATGAGCAGTTCTTC. Its protein is CASSQPSAGGYEQFF.

This chain uses TRBV19 with TRBJ2-7, with a weak D call TRBD1 (5 bases). The ends were cut back, 9 bases at V and 2 bases at J, with 11 bases in the middle. Germline CDR1 is LNHDA and CDR2 is SQIVND (reference sequence). The CDR3 runs 12 residues. CDR3 in DNA: TGTGCCAGAGAAGACAGAGCCTACGAGCAGTACGTC. Translating it yields CAREDRAYEQYV.

V gene TRBV5-6 combines with J gene TRBJ2-1; 7 nucleotides line up with TRBD2. V lost 4 bases and J lost 4; bases outside the gene matches: 8. This CDR3 is built from 15 residues. Germline loops: CDR1 SGHDT, CDR2 YYEEEE. The CDR3 here is CASSPSMRGYNEQFF. The CDR3 DNA is TGTGCCAGCAGCCCCTCGATGCGGGGGTACAATGAGCAGTTCTTC.

This clonotype showed up just a few times. This chain uses TRBV20-1 with TRBJ1-1; D unclear. Germline CDR1 is DFQATT and CDR2 is SNEGSKA (reference sequence). The CDR3 runs 15 residues. Trimming removed 1 base from V and 0 bases from J, with 12 bases in between. This chain's CDR3 is CSARALWIMNTEAFF. The CDR3 DNA reads as TGCAGTGCTAGAGCTCTCTGGATCATGAACACTGAAGCTTTCTTT.

As regards this clonotype: The junction departs from germline at one end; a sequencing error may be responsible. This chain connects TRBV5-1 to TRBJ2-1; perhaps TRBD1 as D (6 bases). The CDR3 has 13 residues. Germline-derived CDR1 and CDR2 are SGHRS and YFSETQ. CDR3 region: CASSLSDSNERFF. DNA of the CDR3: TGCGCCAGCAGCTTGTCGGACAGTAATGAGCGGTTCTTC.

This clonotype was counted a few times. CDR3 DNA sequence: TGTGCCAGCAGCAATCCGGGACAGGATACTAGCAATCAGCCCCAGCATTTT. Its translation: CASSNPGQDTSNQPQHF. The chain couples TRBV7-9 to TRBJ1-5; the match to TRBD1 covers 8 bases. The CDR3 has 17 residues. The J segment lost 0 bases and the V segment lost 5 bases, leaving 9 bases of the junction unmatched. Germline lookup yields CDR1 SEHNR and CDR2 FQNEAQ (reference sequence).

This clonotype occurred a few times. This chain joins TRBV6-5 and TRBJ2-1, with TRBD1 matching 8 bases. CDR3 size: 15 residues. Per germline, CDR1 MNHEY and CDR2 SVGAGI. V shed 6 bases and J 6 bases; nucleotides not matched to a gene: 10. CDR3 residues: CASRTQGGAANEQFF. As DNA, the CDR3 is TGTGCCAGCAGGACACAGGGGGGAGCAGCCAATGAGCAGTTCTTC.

The chain's CDR3 is CASGTSGFQETQYF. The CDR3 DNA reads as TGCGCCAGCGGTACTAGCGGGTTCCAAGAGACCCAGTACTTC. This chain connects TRBV5-1 to TRBJ2-5; 9 nucleotides match TRBD2. CDR1 is SGHRS and CDR2 is YFSETQ in the germline V gene. Germline trimming cut 7 bases from V and 1 base from J; bases unmatched to any gene: 5. This CDR3 comprises 14 residues.

The J gene is TRBJ2-2, the V gene TRBV18; D perhaps matches TRBD1 (5 bases). Trimming pared 4 bases from V and 4 bases from J, leaving 10 bases between. The CDR3 is 14 residues long. Germline CDR1 reads KGHSH; CDR2 reads LQKENI. The CDR3 sequence: CASSRGSTTGELFF. CDR3 sequence (DNA): TGTGCCAGCTCACGGGGCAGTACCACCGGGGAGCTGTTTTTT.

This clonotype was counted between two and nine times. V gene TRBV2 combines with J gene TRBJ2-3; D may be TRBD1 (6 bases). Germline loops: CDR1 SNHLY, CDR2 FYNNEI. V was trimmed by 7 bases and J by 6 bases, leaving 11 bases between them. The CDR3 is 12 amino acids. CDR3 in DNA: TGTGCCAGCATAGCTGGGGGCGATACGCAGTATTTT. Residues: CASIAGGDTQYF.

J is TRBJ1-5 and V is TRBV28; the D gene is possibly TRBD1 (6 bases). CDR3 length: 15 amino acids. Germline CDR1 is MDHEN and CDR2 is SYDVKM. V gave up 7 bases and J gave up 6 bases, with 19 bases separating them. Written as DNA, the CDR3 is TGTGCCAGCACCAGCGTTGGAAGGGGGAGTCAGCCCCAGCATTTT. As protein: CASTSVGRGSQPQHF.

This clonotype was counted at least ten times. This chain joins TRBV7-2 and TRBJ1-1, with D perhaps TRBD1 (6 bases). Germline V CDR1 and CDR2: SGHTA, FQGNSA. The CDR3 totals 13 residues. The ends were cut back, 10 bases at V and 0 bases at J, with 12 bases in the middle. The CDR3 DNA follows: TGTGCCACCTTCGGACAGCTGAACACTGAAGCTTTCTTT. Its translation is CATFGQLNTEAFF.

The chain carries TRBV24-1 and TRBJ1-4; 9 nucleotides align to TRBD1. Germline V gene sequence: CDR1 KGHDR, CDR2 SFDVKD. After removal of 3 bases from V and 0 bases from J, the junction contained 4 bases not matched to a gene. There are 17 residues in the CDR3. CDR3 DNA sequence: TGTGCCACCAGTGATGGGACAGGGTTTGCAACTAATGAAAAACTGTTTTTT. Its protein is CATSDGTGFATNEKLFF.

CDR3 sequence: CASSSGGPGNYGYTF. CDR3 sequence (DNA): TGCGCCAGCAGCTCCGGGGGCCCCGGTAACTATGGCTACACCTTC. V and J are TRBV5-1 and TRBJ1-2, with D possibly TRBD1 on 6 matching bases. The CDR3 totals 15 residues. Germline V gene lookup returns CDR1 SGHRS and CDR2 YFSETQ. V lost 3 bases and J 1 base, leaving 13 bases between the germline ends.

This clonotype was picked up a small number of times. The chain links TRBV30 to TRBJ2-3, with D unclear. Per germline, CDR1 GTSNPN and CDR2 SVGIG (reference sequence). V was clipped by 3 bases and J by 8 bases, with 9 bases between them. There are 11 residues in the CDR3. CDR3 DNA: TGTGCCTGGAGAATGGGGTTTACGCAGTATTTT. Its protein is CAWRMGFTQYF.